This T cell receptor (beta chain) stems from a study of blood T cell repertoires in COVID-19. Across the study: Material from acute and convalescent COVID-19 was sourced from the United States, Italy and Spain. T cells, B-cell-depleted T cells, or PBMCs provided the cDNA or gDNA that served as material.

The V gene's germline CDR1 is SGHAT and CDR2 FQNNGV. V was trimmed by 0 bases and J by 4 bases, leaving 9 bases between them. The CDR3 spans 14 residues. Sequenced by immunoSEQ multiplex PCR; TCRdb stores in-frame clones only, minus some. In the table there are 85,000 to 100,000 clones, around 88% of which are singletons. It was during active infection that Seattle patients were enrolled and then longitudinally followed. This clonotype originated in a man in his fifties or sixties with COVID-19, enrolled during active disease. The material sequenced was peripheral blood. The rearrangement links TRBV11-2 to TRBJ1-1, with D perhaps TRBD1 (5 bases). The CDR3 sequence is CASSLDPGPTEAFF. CDR3 coding DNA: TGTGCCAGCAGCTTAGATCCAGGGCCCACTGAAGCTTTCTTT.